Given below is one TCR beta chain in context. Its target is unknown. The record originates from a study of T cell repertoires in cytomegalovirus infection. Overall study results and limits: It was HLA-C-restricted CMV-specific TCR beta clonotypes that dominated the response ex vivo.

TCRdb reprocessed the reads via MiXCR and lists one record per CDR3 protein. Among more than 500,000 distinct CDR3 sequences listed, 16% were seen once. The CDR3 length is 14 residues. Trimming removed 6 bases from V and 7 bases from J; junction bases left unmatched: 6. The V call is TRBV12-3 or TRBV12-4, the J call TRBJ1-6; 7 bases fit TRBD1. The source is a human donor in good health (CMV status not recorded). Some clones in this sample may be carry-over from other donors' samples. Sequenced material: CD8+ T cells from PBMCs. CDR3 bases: TGTGCCAGCAGGGGGACAGCTAGAAATTCACCCCTCCACTTT. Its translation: CASRGTARNSPLHF.